The entry that follows covers one T cell receptor beta chain sequence. Its specificity is unknown. This may be a read error, as it is one base from a much larger clone. As an off-target read in a library built for alpha chains, this beta chain has a frequency of little significance. The sample's time point: sample taken at primary tumor resection. Whole RNA, which was extracted from tumor, nontumor lung tissue or frozen PBMC, was sequenced without any cell sorting. This entry comes from a study of spatial heterogeneity in lung cancer. The wider study: Matched bulk RNA-seq yielded a T cell module score, and TCR transcript counts in tumor regions correlated strongly with that score.

Germline lookup yields CDR1 DFQATT and CDR2 SNEGSKA (reference sequence). This CDR3 spans 16 amino acids. Study findings and constraints: Approximate estimated coverage of tumor T cells amounted to 6.5% to 8% for alpha and over 12% for beta chains. Mutation tallies in tumors tracked expanded intratumoral alpha and beta TCR counts. Counts for ubiquitous and regional expanded TCRs went along with ubiquitous and regional nonsynonymous mutations, respectively.

TCRdb re-derived calls from the 5' RACE reads in MiXCR, one entry per CDR3 protein. The sample records 16,000 or so distinct CDR3 sequences, almost 6% being singletons. This material consisted of lung tumor tissue, taken at surgery. The chain has TRBV20-1 and TRBJ2-5; 14 bases align to TRBD2. This TCR was sampled from a female donor with early-stage non-small cell lung cancer. CDR3 residues: CSAPDPGLAGEETQHF. CDR3 DNA sequence: TGCAGTGCACCGGACCCGGGACTAGCGGGGGAAGAGACCCAGCACTTC.